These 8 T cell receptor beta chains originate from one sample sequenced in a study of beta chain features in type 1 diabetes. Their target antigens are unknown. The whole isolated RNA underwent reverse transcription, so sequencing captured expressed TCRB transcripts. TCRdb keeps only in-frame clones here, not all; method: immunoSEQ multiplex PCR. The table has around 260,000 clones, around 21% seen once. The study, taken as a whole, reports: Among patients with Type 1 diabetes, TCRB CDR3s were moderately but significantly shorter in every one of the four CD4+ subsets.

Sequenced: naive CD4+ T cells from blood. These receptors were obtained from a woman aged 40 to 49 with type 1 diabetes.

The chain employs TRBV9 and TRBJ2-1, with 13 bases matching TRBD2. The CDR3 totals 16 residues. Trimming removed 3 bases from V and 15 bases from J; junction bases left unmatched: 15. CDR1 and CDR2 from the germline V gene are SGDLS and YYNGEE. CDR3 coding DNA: TGTGCCAGCAGCGCCCGGGATTGGACTAGCGGGAGCGAACGGTTCTTC. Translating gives CASSARDWTSGSERFF.

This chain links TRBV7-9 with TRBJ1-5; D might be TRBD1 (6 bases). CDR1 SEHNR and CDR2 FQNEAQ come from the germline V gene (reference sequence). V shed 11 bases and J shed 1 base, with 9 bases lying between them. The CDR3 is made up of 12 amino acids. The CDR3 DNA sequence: TGTGCCTGCGGACAGAGCAATCAGCCCCAGCATTTT. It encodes CACGQSNQPQHF.

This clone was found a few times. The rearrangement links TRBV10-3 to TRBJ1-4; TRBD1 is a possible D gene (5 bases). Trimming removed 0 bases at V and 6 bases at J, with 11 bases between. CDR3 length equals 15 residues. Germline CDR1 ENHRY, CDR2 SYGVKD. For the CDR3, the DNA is TGTGCCATCAGTGAGTCCACAGGCTTCTATGAAAAACTGTTTTTT. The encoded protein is CAISESTGFYEKLFF.

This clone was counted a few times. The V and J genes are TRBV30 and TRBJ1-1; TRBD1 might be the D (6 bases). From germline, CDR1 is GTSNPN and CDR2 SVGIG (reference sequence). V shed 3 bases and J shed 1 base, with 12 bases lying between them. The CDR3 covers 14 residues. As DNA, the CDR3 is TGTGCCTGGAGGGTTGGGACATGGAACACTGAAGCTTTCTTT. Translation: CAWRVGTWNTEAFF.

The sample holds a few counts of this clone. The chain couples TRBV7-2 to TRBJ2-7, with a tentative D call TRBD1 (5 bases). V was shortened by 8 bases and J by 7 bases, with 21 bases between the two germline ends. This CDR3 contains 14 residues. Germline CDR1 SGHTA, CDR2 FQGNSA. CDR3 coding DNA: TGTGCCAGCCTCTTAGGGGCAGGGATGGGGGAGCAGTACTTC. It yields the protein CASLLGAGMGEQYF.

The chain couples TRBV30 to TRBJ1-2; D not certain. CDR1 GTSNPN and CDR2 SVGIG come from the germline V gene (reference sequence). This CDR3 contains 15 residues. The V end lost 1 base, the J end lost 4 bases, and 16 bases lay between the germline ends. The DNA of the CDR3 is TGTGCCTGGAGTGGGGGAGCGGGATTAAGCTATGGCTACACCTTC. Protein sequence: CAWSGGAGLSYGYTF.

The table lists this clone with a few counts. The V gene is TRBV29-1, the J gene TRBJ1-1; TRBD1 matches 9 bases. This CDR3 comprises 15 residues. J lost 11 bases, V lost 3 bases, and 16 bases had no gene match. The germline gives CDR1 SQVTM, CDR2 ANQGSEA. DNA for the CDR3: TGCAGCGTTGAGAAAGGCGGCGTGGGACAGGGCGCGGCTTTCTTT. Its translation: CSVEKGGVGQGAAFF.

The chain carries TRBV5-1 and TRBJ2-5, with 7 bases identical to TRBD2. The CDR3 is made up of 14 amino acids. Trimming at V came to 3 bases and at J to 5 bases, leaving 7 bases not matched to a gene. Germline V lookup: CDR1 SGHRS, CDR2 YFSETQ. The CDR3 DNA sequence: TGCGCCAGCAGCTCGGGGGGTCCGGGGGAGACCCAGTACTTC. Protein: CASSSGGPGETQYF.